This TCR beta chain is drawn from a study of blood T cells in healthy people across ages. In its sample, this clonotype was seen a few times. Its antigen is not identified. General observations from the study: Naive T cell percentage showed a strong correlation with the diversity of TCR beta. Long-lived donors exceeded aged donors in naive CD4+ cells and diversity. Unsorted PBMC input precluded a conclusive naive versus antigen-experienced comparison.

The CDR3 loop spans 16 amino acids. The J segment lost 2 bases and the V segment lost 4 bases, leaving 4 bases of the junction unmatched. CDR1 MGHDK and CDR2 SYGVNS come from the germline V gene. The use of a sample-barcoded 5' primer and a J-beta primer mix characterized a second PCR of roughly 6 to 11 cycles. All samples gave at least 2.5 million CDR3-containing paired-end reads. TCRdb reprocessed the 5' RACE reads with MiXCR, giving one entry per CDR3 protein. The data show around 990,000 distinct CDR3 sequences, roughly two fifths seen once. The source material was blood. The chain employs TRBV25-1 and TRBJ2-3; TRBD2 matches at 12 bases. The origin of this receptor is a man aged 18 to 30 in good health. The CDR3 DNA reads TGTGCCAGCAGTGTCGGACTAGCGGGGATCACAGATACGCAGTATTTT. It specifies CASSVGLAGITDTQYF.